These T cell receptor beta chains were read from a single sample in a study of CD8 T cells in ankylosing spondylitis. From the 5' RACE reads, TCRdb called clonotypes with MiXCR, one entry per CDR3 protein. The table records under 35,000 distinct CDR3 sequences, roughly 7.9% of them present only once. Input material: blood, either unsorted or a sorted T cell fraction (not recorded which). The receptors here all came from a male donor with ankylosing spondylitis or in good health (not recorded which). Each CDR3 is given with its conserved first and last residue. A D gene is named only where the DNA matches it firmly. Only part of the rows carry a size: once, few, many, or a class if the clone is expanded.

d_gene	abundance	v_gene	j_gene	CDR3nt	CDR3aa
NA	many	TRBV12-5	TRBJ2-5	TGTGCTAGTGGTTCGGAAGGAGAGACCCAGTACTTC	CASGSEGETQYF
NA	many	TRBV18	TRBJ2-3	TGTGCCAGCTCACCAAATGTTAGAGATACGCAGTATTTT	CASSPNVRDTQYF
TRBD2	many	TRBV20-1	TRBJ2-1	TGCAGTGCAACGAGACCGGGACTAAGCTCCTACAATGAGCAGTTCTTC	CSATRPGLSSYNEQFF
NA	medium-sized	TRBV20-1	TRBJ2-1	TGCAGTGCTAGAGAAGGGACTGGCAATCCCGAGCAGTTCTTC	CSAREGTGNPEQFF
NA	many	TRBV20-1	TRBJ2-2	TGCAGTGCTAGTCCCGGGACGAACACCGGGGAGCTGTTTTTT	CSASPGTNTGELFF
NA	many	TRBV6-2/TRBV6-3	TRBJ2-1	TGTGCCAGCAGTTACTCGAAGGGGAGGTCCTACAATGAGCAGTTCTTC	CASSYSKGRSYNEQFF
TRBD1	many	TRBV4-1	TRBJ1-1	TGCGCCAGCAGCCACGACCGGAGTGCCACAGGGGGCGCGGGTAATGCGGCTTTCTTT	CASSHDRSATGGAGNAAFF
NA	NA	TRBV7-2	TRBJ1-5	TGTGCCAGCAGCTTCGGGGGATATAGCAATCAGCCCCAGCATTTT	CASSFGGYSNQPQHF
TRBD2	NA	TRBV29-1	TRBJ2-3	TGCAGCGTTGATTGGATGGCGGGAGGGGGAGATACGCAGTATTTT	CSVDWMAGGGDTQYF
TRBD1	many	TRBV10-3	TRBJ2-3	TGTGCCATCAGTGAGCCTGGGGGGACAGGGCTGACATCTAGCACAGATACGCAGTATTTT	CAISEPGGTGLTSSTDTQYF
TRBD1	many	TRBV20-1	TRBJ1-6	TGCAGTGCTAGAGATCCGGGACAGGGGGTAAATTCACCCCTCCACTTT	CSARDPGQGVNSPLHF
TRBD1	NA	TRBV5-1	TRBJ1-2	TGCGCCAGCAGCGATCAGGGCACAGGGGCAGGCTACACCTTC	CASSDQGTGAGYTF
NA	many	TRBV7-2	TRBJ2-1	TGTGCCAGCAGCTCACAAAACAATGAGCAGTTCTTC	CASSSQNNEQFF
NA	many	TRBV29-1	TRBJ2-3	TGCAGCGGACAGCTTACAGATACGCAGTATTTT	CSGQLTDTQYF
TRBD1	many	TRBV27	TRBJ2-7	TGTGCCAGCAGCCCCGGGACAGGTTCGACCTACGAGCAGTACTTC	CASSPGTGSTYEQYF
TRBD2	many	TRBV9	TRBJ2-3	TGTGCCAGCAGCGTACGCAGTGGGGGGGAAGATACGCAGTATTTT	CASSVRSGGEDTQYF
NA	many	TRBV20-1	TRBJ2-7	TGCAGTGCTAGAGTCTGGACCGATAGCTCCTACGAGCAGTACTTC	CSARVWTDSSYEQYF
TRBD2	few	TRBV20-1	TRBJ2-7	TGCAGTGCTAGGAAACTAGCGGGAGGAATGCAGTACTTC	CSARKLAGGMQYF
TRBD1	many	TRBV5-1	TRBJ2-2	TGCGCCAGCAGTGACACTGGACAGGGAGCGGCCGGGGAGCTGTTTTTT	CASSDTGQGAAGELFF
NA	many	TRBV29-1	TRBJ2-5	TGCAGCGTTGCCTCCCTCGTGGGAGGCCAAGAGACCCAGTACTTC	CSVASLVGGQETQYF
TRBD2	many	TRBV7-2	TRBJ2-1	TGTGCCAGCAGCTTAGCCGGACTAGCGGGAGTTCATGAGCAGTTCTTC	CASSLAGLAGVHEQFF
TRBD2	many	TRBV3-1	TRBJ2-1	TGTGCCAGCAGCCAAGGCCTTTCGGGAGGGCCCGATTCCTACAATGAGCAGTTCTTC	CASSQGLSGGPDSYNEQFF
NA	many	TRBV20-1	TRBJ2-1	TGCAGTGCTAGAGATTCGGGCGGGCACTACAATGAGCAGTTCTTC	CSARDSGGHYNEQFF
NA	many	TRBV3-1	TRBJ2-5	TGTGCCAGCAGCGGTTTGATGAAAGAGACCCAGTACTTC	CASSGLMKETQYF
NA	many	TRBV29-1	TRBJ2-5	TGCAGCGTCCATTTCCCTTTGCTGGGGACCCAGTACTTC	CSVHFPLLGTQYF
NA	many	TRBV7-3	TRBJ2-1	TGTGCCAGCAGCCAACAACCCAGGGCCTCCGGAGACAACAATGAGCAGTTCTTC	CASSQQPRASGDNNEQFF
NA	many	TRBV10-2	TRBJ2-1	TGCGCCAGCAGCTCCGGGGCTAGGTTTGAGCAGTTCTTC	CASSSGARFEQFF
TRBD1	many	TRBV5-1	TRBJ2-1	TGCGCCAGCAGCGTGGGACAGAACAATGAGCAGTTCTTC	CASSVGQNNEQFF
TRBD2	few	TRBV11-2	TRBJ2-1	TGTGCCAGCAGCACCCGGACTAGCGGGAGCTTGGGCAATGAGCAGTTCTTC	CASSTRTSGSLGNEQFF
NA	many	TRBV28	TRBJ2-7	TGTGCCAGCAGCCGACCCTTGAAGTCAGCTCACGAGCAGTACTTC	CASSRPLKSAHEQYF
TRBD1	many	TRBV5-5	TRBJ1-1	TGTGCCAGCAGCTGGGACAGGGGGCTCGGTGAAGCTTTCTTT	CASSWDRGLGEAFF
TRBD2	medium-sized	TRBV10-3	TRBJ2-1	TGTGCCATCAGTGAGCTTAGCGGGAGGACCAAGCAGTTCTTC	CAISELSGRTKQFF
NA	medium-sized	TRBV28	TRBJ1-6	TGTGCCAGCAGTTTCAGACAGAGTTCACCCCTCCACTTT	CASSFRQSSPLHF
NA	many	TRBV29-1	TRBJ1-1	TGCAGCGTTGTGTCTGGAGGCACTGAAGCTTTCTTT	CSVVSGGTEAFF
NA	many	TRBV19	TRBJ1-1	TGTGCCAGTAGTATCAGCGTAGGAACCACTGAAGCTTTCTTT	CASSISVGTTEAFF
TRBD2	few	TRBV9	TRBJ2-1	TGTGCCAGCAGCGTAGACCTAGCGGGAAGCTCCTACAATGAGCAGTTCTTC	CASSVDLAGSSYNEQFF
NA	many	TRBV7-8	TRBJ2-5	TGTGCCAGCAGCTTATCCTTGGTGATCCAAGAGACCCAGTACTTC	CASSLSLVIQETQYF
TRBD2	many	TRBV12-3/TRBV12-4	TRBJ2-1	TGTGCCAGCAGTAATAGCGGGAGGAATGAGCAGTTCTTC	CASSNSGRNEQFF
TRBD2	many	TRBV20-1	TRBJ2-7	TGCAGTGCTAGGGGTACGACTAGCGGGAGGGCCTACGAGCAGTACTTC	CSARGTTSGRAYEQYF
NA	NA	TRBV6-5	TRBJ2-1	TGTGCCAGCATCACTTCCGTGGGTGAGCAGTTCTTC	CASITSVGEQFF
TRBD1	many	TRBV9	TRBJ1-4	TGTGCCAGCAGCCCCCGGGCAGGGGGCGCAACTAATGAAAAACTGTTTTTT	CASSPRAGGATNEKLFF
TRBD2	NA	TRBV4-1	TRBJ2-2	TGCGCCAGCAGCCCGACTAGCGGGACTCACACCGGGGAGCTGTTTTTT	CASSPTSGTHTGELFF
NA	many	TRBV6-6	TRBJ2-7	TGTGCCAGCAGCCCCCGGGACGGGTACGAGCAGTACTTC	CASSPRDGYEQYF
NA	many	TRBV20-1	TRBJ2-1	TGCAGTGCTCCTCGCCCGGCAGGGGGGGGTGAGCAGTTCTTC	CSAPRPAGGGEQFF
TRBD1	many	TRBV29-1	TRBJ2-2	TGCAGCGTTGGACAGGGGGACACCGGGGAGCTGTTTTTT	CSVGQGDTGELFF
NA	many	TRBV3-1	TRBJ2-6	TGTGCCAGCAGCCCCCGCGGACGGGCAGGCGCCAACGTCCTGACTTTC	CASSPRGRAGANVLTF
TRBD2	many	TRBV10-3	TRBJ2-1	TGTGCCATCAGAGCCGGGACTAGCGGGAGCGATGAGCAGTTCTTC	CAIRAGTSGSDEQFF
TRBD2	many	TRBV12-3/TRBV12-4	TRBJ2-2	TGTGCCAGCAGTATTAGCGGGAGTCGGGTCACCGGGGAGCTGTTTTTT	CASSISGSRVTGELFF
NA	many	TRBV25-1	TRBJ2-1	TGTGCCAGCAGTGAATATGGTGGCTTCTCCTACAATGAGCAGTTCTTC	CASSEYGGFSYNEQFF
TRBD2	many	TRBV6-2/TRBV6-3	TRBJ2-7	TGTGCCAGCAGAAGGACTAGCGGAACCTACGAGCAGTACTTC	CASRRTSGTYEQYF
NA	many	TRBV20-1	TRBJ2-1	TGCAGTGCCCTATCGGGGCTAGCTGGCAGTGAGCAGTTCTTC	CSALSGLAGSEQFF
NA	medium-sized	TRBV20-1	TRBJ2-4	TGCAGTGCTAGAGATACCTATCTTTCGGATCGTATTCAGTACTTC	CSARDTYLSDRIQYF
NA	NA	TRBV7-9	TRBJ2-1	TGTGCCAGCAGCCCATTCGGACAGTACAATGAGCAGTTCTTC	CASSPFGQYNEQFF
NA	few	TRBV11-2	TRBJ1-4	TGTGCCAGCAGCTTCGGTACCGGGACAATCGAAAAACTGTTTTTT	CASSFGTGTIEKLFF
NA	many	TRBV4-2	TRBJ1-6	TGTGCCAGCAGCCCGGGGAGGTCCGGCTCCTATAATTCACCCCTCCACTTT	CASSPGRSGSYNSPLHF
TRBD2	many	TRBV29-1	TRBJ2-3	TGCAGCGTTGACCTGAGTGGGCTAGCGGGAATCACAGATACGCAGTATTTT	CSVDLSGLAGITDTQYF
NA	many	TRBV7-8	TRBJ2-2	TGTGCCAGCAGCTCCCTCGCGGGACCTATGAACACCGGGGAGCTGTTTTTT	CASSSLAGPMNTGELFF
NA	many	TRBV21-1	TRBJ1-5	TGTGCCAGCAGGGGGACGTTAGTCCCTACGTCCAATCAGCCCCAGCATTTT	CASRGTLVPTSNQPQHF
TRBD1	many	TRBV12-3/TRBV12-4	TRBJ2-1	TGTGCCAGCAGGTTGAACCAGGGGGCGCACAATGAGCAGTTCTTC	CASRLNQGAHNEQFF
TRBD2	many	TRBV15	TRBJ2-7	TGTGCCACCAGCATAGGGACTAGCGGGACCTACGAGCAGTACTTC	CATSIGTSGTYEQYF